This T cell receptor beta chain emerged from a study of T cell repertoires in cytomegalovirus infection. From the reads, TCRdb called clonotypes with MiXCR, one entry per CDR3 protein. The sample gives 150,000 to 200,000 distinct CDR3 sequences, 28% of which show up once; roughly 31% is in the top ten. Germline V gene sequence: CDR1 SGHTA, CDR2 FQGNSA. Trimming took 6 bases from V and 7 from J; bases not matched to a gene: 8. The CDR3 contains 14 residues. Whole-study findings and limits: Dominating the ex vivo response were HLA-C-restricted CMV-specific TCR beta clonotypes. Frequencies of public TCR beta families were cumulated, and this identified carriers of CMV plus the relevant HLA.

As to this clonotype: Its antigen is currently unknown.

Sequences were obtained from PBMCs. The origin of this receptor is a human donor in good health (CMV status not recorded). Some clones in this sample may be carry-over from other donors' samples. The rearrangement joins TRBV7-2 to TRBJ2-1; 8 bases map to TRBD2. CDR3 sequence (DNA): TGTGCCAGCAGTCGGGGGGGGGGCATAAATGAGCAGTTCTTC. Translating it yields CASSRGGGINEQFF.